A single sample gave rise to the 27 T cell receptor beta chains below, sequenced in a study of cytomegalovirus exposure and HLA in healthy donors. Primers for the PCR totalled 60 Vbeta and 13 Jbeta. Sequenced by immunoSEQ multiplex PCR; TCRdb stores in-frame clones only, minus some. Of approximately 140,000 clones listed, about 80% are singletons. The specimen was PBMCs. Receptors originate from a woman in her thirties or forties in good health and CMV-seronegative.

This clone was seen only a few times. The rearrangement uses TRBV30 and TRBJ1-2; TRBD1 might be the D (6 bases). The CDR3 extends over 17 amino acids. Germline V CDR1 and CDR2: GTSNPN, SVGIG (reference sequence). With 4 bases removed from V and 0 bases from J, the gap between germline ends came to 21 bases. DNA of the CDR3: TGTGCCTGGACCGGGAGGCGCACGAAGGGGGCTAACTATGGCTACACCTTC. Protein: CAWTGRRTKGANYGYTF.

This clone was counted a few times. CDR3 amino acids: CASSLLRQDPEAFF. DNA of the CDR3: TGTGCCAGCAGTTTACTTAGGCAGGATCCTGAAGCTTTCTTT. The rearrangement joins TRBV28 to TRBJ1-1, with D hard to call. Trimming stripped 2 bases from V and 6 bases from J, with 13 bases between. Germline CDR1 is MDHEN and CDR2 is SYDVKM. This CDR3 region has 14 residues.

This clone was observed a handful of times. The rearrangement links TRBV6-1 to TRBJ2-7; a weak D match, TRBD1 (6 bases). There are 13 residues in the CDR3. V was trimmed by 7 bases and J by 0 bases, leaving 10 bases between them. Germline loops: CDR1 MNHNS, CDR2 SASEGT. CDR3 sequence reads: CASIQGFSYEQYF. CDR3 bases: TGTGCCAGCATACAGGGATTCTCCTACGAGCAGTACTTC.

This rearrangement joins TRBV4-1 to TRBJ1-3; the D gene is possibly TRBD1 (6 bases). Looked up from germline, CDR1 is MGHRA and CDR2 is YSYEKL. There are 15 residues in the CDR3. Between the trimmed V and J ends, which lost 4 bases and 0 bases, there was a span of 10 bases. The CDR3 region has the DNA TGCGCCAGCAGCCGAAACAGGGACTCTGGAAACACCATATATTTT. Translated, it gives CASSRNRDSGNTIYF.

This clone was detected only a few times. The CDR3: CASNGGGSSYEQYF. DNA of the CDR3: TGTGCCAGCAACGGGGGCGGGAGTAGTTACGAGCAGTACTTC. The chain has TRBV6-5 and TRBJ2-7, with a possible D match to TRBD2 (7 bases). Germline values: CDR1 MNHEY, CDR2 SVGAGI. The V gene lost 7 bases and the J gene lost 4 bases, with 17 bases spanning the gap. This CDR3 comprises 14 residues.

The chain joins TRBV7-8 to TRBJ1-2; the D is unclear. This CDR3 has 14 amino acids. The V and J ends lost 5 bases and 8 bases respectively, with 18 bases between them. The germline gives CDR1 SGHVS, CDR2 FQNEAQ. Here the CDR3 DNA reads TGTGCCAGCAGCCCCCGACTTAGATATCTAGGCTACACCTTC. This gives the protein CASSPRLRYLGYTF.

The J gene is TRBJ2-1, the V gene TRBV19; 9 bases line up with TRBD2. This CDR3 contains 18 residues. The junction had 17 bases not matched to a gene; V was cut back by 5 bases and J by 6 bases. The V gene's germline CDR1 is LNHDA and CDR2 SQIVND (reference sequence). The CDR3 nucleotides read TGTGCCAGTAGTTCTCGGACGGTAGCGGGAGCTTTAGTCAATGAGCAGTTCTTC. It specifies CASSSRTVAGALVNEQFF.

V gene TRBV6-1 combines with J gene TRBJ1-5; D is uncertain. CDR3 length: 12 residues. The V end was cut by 7 bases, the J end by 0 bases, with 4 bases between. Looked up from germline, CDR1 is MNHNS and CDR2 is SASEGT. This CDR3 reads CASTVSNQPQHF. Written as DNA, the CDR3 is TGTGCCAGCACGGTTAGCAATCAGCCCCAGCATTTT.

The chain carries TRBV7-9 and TRBJ1-2; a possible D gene is TRBD1 (6 bases). V lost 6 bases, J lost 0 bases, and 17 bases lay in between. The CDR3 is 16 amino acids. Germline V gene data show CDR1 as SEHNR and CDR2 as FQNEAQ (reference sequence). In DNA form, the CDR3 reads TGTGCCAGCAGTAAAAACAGGGACCTAGCTAACTATGGCTACACCTTC. Its protein product is CASSKNRDLANYGYTF.

The chain couples TRBV28 to TRBJ2-7; tentative D call: TRBD2 (6 bases). Germline loops: CDR1 MDHEN, CDR2 SYDVKM. The ends were cut back, 4 bases at V and 7 bases at J, with 11 bases in the middle. This CDR3 region has 12 residues. The chain's CDR3 is CASSWGLPEQYF. DNA of the CDR3: TGTGCCAGCAGTTGGGGACTCCCGGAGCAGTACTTC.

The chain recombines TRBV18 with TRBJ2-7; TRBD1 matches at 7 bases. The germline CDR1 and CDR2 sequences are KGHSH and LQKENI. The V gene end was trimmed by 6 bases and the J gene end by 3 bases; junction bases not matched to a gene: 5. The CDR3 totals 13 residues. CDR3 loop: CASSRQGDYEQYF. CDR3 nucleotide sequence: TGTGCCAGCTCTAGACAGGGTGACTACGAGCAGTACTTC.

The count of this clone is one. This sequence joins TRBV4-1 and TRBJ2-7; possibly TRBD1 for D (6 bases). The CDR3 sequence is 14 residues long. V lost 4 bases to trimming and J lost 3 bases, with 13 bases between them. The germline V gene encodes CDR1 MGHRA and CDR2 YSYEKL. CDR3 protein: CASSRVLDSYEQYF. CDR3 DNA sequence: TGCGCCAGCAGCCGCGTTTTGGACAGCTACGAGCAGTACTTC.

For this clone: Other DNA sequences in the same sample also yield this CDR3. The chain carries TRBV5-1 and TRBJ2-7; 8 bases align to TRBD2. Per germline, CDR1 SGHRS and CDR2 YFSETQ. V shed 2 bases, J shed 0 bases, and the junction held 1 base outside the gene matches. The CDR3 runs 14 residues. CDR3 bases: TGCGCCAGCAGCTTCCTAGCGGGCTCCTACGAGCAGTACTTC. Protein product: CASSFLAGSYEQYF.

This clone occurred a few times. The rearrangement joins TRBV6-6 to TRBJ1-1; 7 nucleotides align to TRBD1. V trimming: 0 bases; J trimming: 8 bases; junction bases outside the gene matches: 3. This CDR3 region has 13 residues. Per the germline V gene, CDR1 is MNHNY and CDR2 is SVGAGI (reference sequence). CDR3 region: CASSYSRGGEAFF. For the CDR3, the DNA is TGTGCCAGCAGTTACTCGAGAGGGGGCGAAGCTTTCTTT.

This clone was observed a handful of times. The V and J genes are TRBV4-3 and TRBJ1-3; D is uncertain. From germline, CDR1 is LGHNA and CDR2 YSLEER. The ends were cut back, 3 bases at V and 0 bases at J, with 9 bases in the middle. This CDR3 spans 15 amino acids. The CDR3 nucleotides are TGCGCCAGCAGCCAGAGCGGCGCCTCTGGAAACACCATATATTTT. This gives the protein CASSQSGASGNTIYF.

This sequence joins TRBV5-5 and TRBJ2-5; no definite D call. The CDR3 loop spans 13 amino acids. Trimming took 5 bases from V and 5 from J, leaving 13 bases between them. From germline, CDR1 is SGHKS and CDR2 YYEKEE (reference sequence). CDR3 residues: CASRGDVMETQYF. The CDR3 region has the DNA TGTGCCAGCAGAGGAGACGTAATGGAGACCCAGTACTTC. Variable domain in full (rest from reference TRBV5-5 and TRBJ2-5): DAGVTQSPTHLIKTRGQQVTLRCSPISGHKSVSWYQQVLGQGPQFIFQYYEKEERGRGNFPDRFSARQFPNYSSELNVNALLLGDSALYLCASRGDVMETQYFGPGTRLLVL.

The chain is built from TRBV9 and TRBJ2-4; D is unresolved. The V end was cut by 0 bases, the J end by 2 bases, with 15 bases between. The germline gives CDR1 SGDLS, CDR2 YYNGEE. The CDR3 loop spans 17 amino acids. CDR3 nucleotides: TGTGCCAGCAGCGTAGGTACTTCCGGTCGGTCCAAAAACATTCAGTACTTC. This translates into CASSVGTSGRSKNIQYF.

The chain recombines TRBV9 with TRBJ2-1; 11 bases map to TRBD2. This CDR3 contains 16 residues. V lost 0 bases to trimming and J lost 4 bases; unmatched junction nucleotides: 3. Germline V gene data show CDR1 as SGDLS and CDR2 as YYNGEE. CDR3 in amino acids: CASSVAGTSGYNEQFF. CDR3 nucleotide sequence: TGTGCCAGCAGCGTAGCCGGGACTAGCGGATACAATGAGCAGTTCTTC.

The CDR3 region has the DNA TGTGCCAGCAGCTTGCACAGGGTAGAGGGCACTGAAGCTTTCTTT. This gives the protein CASSLHRVEGTEAFF. The chain is built from TRBV7-2 and TRBJ1-1; perhaps TRBD1 as D (6 bases). CDR3 length equals 15 residues. Germline CDR1 SGHTA, CDR2 FQGNSA. Trimming left V 3 bases short and J 4 bases short, with 15 bases between.

The chain employs TRBV9 and TRBJ1-3; D is possibly TRBD1 (5 bases). V was clipped by 7 bases and J by 0 bases, with 20 bases between them. This CDR3 is 17 amino acids long. Germline CDR1 SGDLS, CDR2 YYNGEE. The CDR3 DNA is TGTGCCAGCGCCAAGGGACTCGGAGGGGCCTCTGGAAACACCATATATTTT. Its protein is CASAKGLGGASGNTIYF.

This clone was detected only a few times. The CDR3 spells CASSHYPVVGGQGAYEQYF. DNA of the CDR3: TGCGCCAGCAGTCATTACCCAGTTGTTGGTGGGCAGGGGGCTTACGAGCAGTACTTC. V and J are TRBV23-1 and TRBJ2-7; TRBD1 aligns across 8 bases. Being an ORF, TRBV23-1 has a function that is uncertain. The CDR3 contains 19 residues. J lost 4 bases, V lost 3 bases, and 20 bases had no gene match.

The chain employs TRBV7-9 and TRBJ2-4; a possible D gene is TRBD1 (6 bases). Trimming removed 5 bases from V and 2 bases from J, with 19 bases in between. The germline CDR1 and CDR2 sequences are SEHNR and FQNEAQ (reference sequence). The CDR3 has 17 amino acids. The CDR3 here is CASSPARGDKTKNIQYF. CDR3 nucleotide sequence: TGTGCCAGCAGCCCCGCCAGGGGCGACAAGACCAAAAACATTCAGTACTTC. Looking up the rest from reference TRBV7-9 and TRBJ2-4 gives the full variable domain: DTGVSQNPRHKITKRGQNVTFRCDPISEHNRLYWYRQTLGQGPEFLTYFQNEAQLEKSRLLSDRFSAERPKGSFSTLEIQRTEQGDSAMYLCASSPARGDKTKNIQYFGAGTRLSVL.

The rearrangement links TRBV27 to TRBJ1-1; no clear D. This CDR3 has 17 amino acids. Germline loops: CDR1 MNHEY, CDR2 SMNVEV (reference sequence). Trimming cost V 6 bases and J 3 bases, with 23 bases left between them. The CDR3 reads CASRKLREPLLDTEAFF. The CDR3 DNA reads as TGTGCCAGCAGAAAGTTAAGAGAGCCCCTTCTGGACACTGAAGCTTTCTTT.

This clone was observed a single time. The rearrangement links TRBV18 to TRBJ2-1; TRBD2 matches 15 bases. The V and J ends lost 9 bases and 7 bases, in that order; junction bases with no gene match: 10. CDR3 length: 16 residues. The germline gives CDR1 KGHSH, CDR2 LQKENI. The CDR3 bases are TGTGCCAGTACCGTCCCGGGACTAGCGGGAGGTAATGAGCAGTTCTTC. This sequence encodes CASTVPGLAGGNEQFF.

The V and J genes are TRBV27 and TRBJ2-7; D is perhaps TRBD2 (5 bases). The CDR3 length is 11 residues. Trimming stripped 5 bases from V and 5 bases from J, with 7 bases between. Germline V gene data show CDR1 as MNHEY and CDR2 as SMNVEV (reference sequence). The CDR3 here is CASSRGHEQYF. DNA for the CDR3: TGTGCCAGCAGTAGAGGGCACGAGCAGTACTTC.

This chain joins TRBV7-9 and TRBJ2-7, with D tentatively TRBD2 (5 bases). CDR1 and CDR2 (germline): SEHNR, FQNEAQ (reference sequence). CDR3 length equals 14 residues. V was clipped by 1 base and J by 4 bases, with 11 bases between them. CDR3 nucleotide sequence: TGTGCCAGCAGCTTAGTACTGAGGGTTTACGAGCAGTACTTC. Amino acids: CASSLVLRVYEQYF.

The chain recombines TRBV9 with TRBJ2-3; D might be TRBD2 (6 bases). V gave up 0 bases and J gave up 6 bases, with 20 bases separating them. The CDR3 has 17 amino acids. CDR1 SGDLS and CDR2 YYNGEE come from the germline V gene. CDR3 loop: CASSVAPRQTSLDTQYF. The CDR3 DNA is TGTGCCAGCAGCGTAGCTCCCAGACAGACTAGTTTGGATACGCAGTATTTT.